This is a list of T cell receptor beta chains from one sample in a study of T cells after yellow fever vaccination. TCRdb itself ran the 5' RACE reads through MiXCR, one entry per CDR3 protein. Of some 350,000 distinct CDR3 sequences listed, about 4% are singletons. The sample here was PBMCs, taken 5 days after the yellow fever booster vaccination. The receptor set was obtained from a man aged 18-30 years who received the YFV17D yellow fever vaccine. The CDR3 runs from the conserved cysteine through the conserved F or W. The D gene is left open where the match is weak. The size entry is marked missing in some rows and otherwise reads once, few, many or a size class.

>-|-|TRBJ1-1|TRBV4-1
CASSVRTVVNTEAFF
TGCGCCAGCAGCGTCCGGACAGTCGTGAACACTGAAGCTTTCTTT
>many|TRBD1|TRBJ1-2|TRBV5-1
CASSSGQGGDGYTF
TGCGCCAGCAGCTCAGGACAGGGAGGAGATGGCTACACCTTC
>-|-|TRBJ1-3|TRBV10-3
CAISELAISGNTIYF
TGTGCCATCAGTGAGTTGGCCATATCTGGAAACACCATATATTTT
>-|-|TRBJ1-3|TRBV5-1
CASSLEPNSGNTIYF
TGCGCCAGCAGCTTGGAACCCAACTCTGGAAACACCATATATTTT
>few|-|TRBJ2-3|TRBV4-1
CASSQADRSDTQYF
TGCGCCAGCAGCCAAGCTGACAGGTCAGATACGCAGTATTTT
>many|TRBD2|TRBJ2-2|TRBV19
CASSIKKGLAEDTGELFF
TGTGCCAGTAGTATTAAGAAAGGCCTAGCGGAAGACACCGGGGAGCTGTTTTTT
>many|TRBD2|TRBJ2-5|TRBV5-5
CASRRLAGAQETQYF
TGTGCCAGCCGGAGGCTAGCGGGGGCCCAAGAGACCCAGTACTTC
>-|-|TRBJ1-1|TRBV2
CASSVPGLYTEAFF
TGTGCCAGCAGTGTCCCGGGACTTTACACTGAAGCTTTCTTT
>-|TRBD2|TRBJ2-3|TRBV6-2/TRBV6-3
CASRPRGAGTDTQYF
TGTGCCAGCAGGCCGCGGGGGGCAGGCACAGATACGCAGTATTTT
>-|-|TRBJ2-7|TRBV19
CASSSGLTDREQYF
TGTGCCAGTAGTAGCGGTCTTACAGATAGGGAGCAGTACTTC
>-|-|TRBJ1-4|TRBV5-6
CASRAGTVNEKLFF
TGTGCCAGCAGAGCCGGGACGGTTAATGAAAAACTGTTTTTT
>-|-|TRBJ1-3|TRBV5-1
CASSSPEGGNTIYF
TGCGCCAGCAGCTCGCCCGAAGGTGGAAACACCATATATTTT
>-|-|TRBJ2-3|TRBV2
CASRWESTDTQYF
TGTGCCAGCAGATGGGAGTCAACAGATACGCAGTATTTT
>few|TRBD2|TRBJ2-3|TRBV5-1
CASSLSGGRDTQYF
TGCGCCAGCAGCCTGAGCGGGGGGAGAGATACGCAGTATTTT
>-|-|TRBJ1-6|TRBV7-9
CASTQISPLHF
TGTGCCAGCACCCAAATTTCACCCCTCCACTTT
>-|-|TRBJ1-6|TRBV27
CASMGPGEYSPLHF
TGTGCCAGCATGGGGCCTGGAGAATATTCACCCCTCCACTTT
>many|TRBD2|TRBJ2-5|TRBV12-3/TRBV12-4
CASSWTSGGQETQYF
TGTGCCAGCAGTTGGACTAGCGGGGGTCAAGAGACCCAGTACTTC
>many|TRBD1|TRBJ2-5|TRBV12-3/TRBV12-4
CASSLYKGAWRETQYF
TGTGCCAGCAGTTTATATAAGGGGGCTTGGAGGGAGACCCAGTACTTC
>few|-|TRBJ2-7|TRBV7-2
CASRETFSSYEQYF
TGTGCCAGCAGGGAGACGTTTAGCTCCTACGAGCAGTACTTC
>many|-|TRBJ2-2|TRBV19
CASSIVSSTGELFF
TGTGCCAGTAGTATAGTCTCGAGCACCGGGGAGCTGTTTTTT
>-|TRBD1|TRBJ2-7|TRBV7-3
CASSLTTGAEQYF
TGTGCCAGCAGCTTAACTACAGGGGCTGAGCAGTACTTC
>many|TRBD1|TRBJ1-6|TRBV6-5
CASSRALGQAGGISPLHF
TGTGCCAGCAGCCGGGCTCTCGGACAGGCCGGAGGGATTTCACCCCTCCACTTT
>many|TRBD1|TRBJ2-4|TRBV5-4
CASSLEGRGTKNIQYF
TGTGCCAGCAGCTTGGAGGGCAGGGGGACCAAAAACATTCAGTACTTC
>many|TRBD2|TRBJ2-3|TRBV25-1
CASSFSGGLADTQYF
TGTGCCAGCAGCTTTAGCGGGGGTTTAGCAGATACGCAGTATTTT
>many|-|TRBJ2-3|TRBV7-2
CASSLDPITDTQYF
TGTGCCAGCAGCTTAGATCCGATCACAGATACGCAGTATTTT
>few|-|TRBJ1-1|TRBV12-3/TRBV12-4
CASNDPQMTVDTEAFF
TGTGCCAGCAATGACCCCCAAATGACAGTAGACACTGAAGCTTTCTTT
>-|-|TRBJ2-1|TRBV12-3/TRBV12-4
CASSLVPGDEQFF
TGTGCCAGCAGTTTAGTTCCGGGGGATGAGCAGTTCTTC
>many|-|TRBJ2-1|TRBV20-1
CSARDRLGGAEQFF
TGCAGTGCTAGAGATCGTCTGGGCGGGGCTGAGCAGTTCTTC
>few|TRBD1|TRBJ1-2|TRBV11-2
CASSGTGGRGYTF
TGTGCCAGCAGCGGGACAGGGGGTAGGGGCTACACCTTC
>-|-|TRBJ1-2|TRBV21-1
CASSTGEDYGYTF
TGTGCCAGCAGCACAGGGGAGGACTATGGCTACACCTTC
>few|-|TRBJ2-7|TRBV18
CASSPSEGVIYEQYF
TGTGCCAGCTCACCAAGTGAAGGGGTAATCTACGAGCAGTACTTC
>-|TRBD2|TRBJ2-3|TRBV11-2
CASSFGGGATDTQYF
TGTGCCAGCAGCTTCGGCGGGGGGGCCACAGATACGCAGTATTTT
>-|-|TRBJ2-7|TRBV20-1
CSANQAYEQYF
TGCAGTGCTAACCAGGCCTACGAGCAGTACTTC
>many|-|TRBJ2-5|TRBV7-2
CASSLDGPQETQYF
TGTGCCAGCAGCCTGGACGGCCCCCAAGAGACCCAGTACTTC
>-|TRBD1|TRBJ1-2|TRBV29-1
CSAVGQGGIGYTF
TGCAGCGCTGTCGGCCAGGGGGGGATCGGCTACACCTTC
>-|-|TRBJ1-1|TRBV7-8
CASSWGAGRLNTEAFF
TGTGCCAGCAGCTGGGGGGCAGGCAGGCTGAACACTGAAGCTTTCTTT
>many|-|TRBJ1-1|TRBV28
CASSLSATNTEAFF
TGTGCCAGCAGTTTATCGGCGACGAACACTGAAGCTTTCTTT
>many|-|TRBJ1-6|TRBV18
CASSPRENSPLHF
TGTGCCAGCTCACCACGGGAAAATTCACCCCTCCACTTT
>few|-|TRBJ1-6|TRBV7-2
CASSEDSHPLHF
TGTGCCAGCAGCGAAGATTCTCACCCCCTCCACTTT
>-|TRBD2|TRBJ2-3|TRBV4-3
CASSQGHAGGDTQYF
TGCGCCAGCAGCCAAGGCCATGCGGGGGGGGATACGCAGTATTTT
>few|-|TRBJ2-7|TRBV7-9
CASSLSESRTPYEQYF
TGTGCCAGCAGCTTATCTGAGTCCAGAACCCCCTACGAGCAGTACTTC
>many|-|TRBJ1-2|TRBV28
CASSPDTRGYTF
TGTGCCAGCAGTCCAGACACGAGGGGCTACACCTTC
>few|-|TRBJ2-5|TRBV20-1
CSAINGGLNQETQYF
TGCAGTGCTATTAACGGGGGCCTTAACCAAGAGACCCAGTACTTC
>many|TRBD2|TRBJ2-3|TRBV5-1
CASSLELAGTQYF
TGCGCCAGCAGCTTGGAACTAGCGGGGACGCAGTATTTT
>-|-|TRBJ2-5|TRBV3-1
CASSRFQETQYF
TGTGCCAGCAGCCGGTTTCAAGAGACCCAGTACTTC
>-|TRBD1|TRBJ2-3|TRBV6-5
CASSRTGVGPDTQYF
TGTGCCAGCAGCCGTACAGGGGTTGGCCCAGATACGCAGTATTTT
>few|-|TRBJ2-2|TRBV6-5
CASSKEAWYTGELFF
TGTGCCAGCAGTAAAGAGGCTTGGTACACCGGGGAGCTGTTTTTT
>-|TRBD1|TRBJ1-2|TRBV9
CASSVSGTDNYGYTF
TGTGCCAGCAGCGTATCAGGGACAGATAACTATGGCTACACCTTC
>many|TRBD1|TRBJ2-7|TRBV12-3/TRBV12-4
CASSFRGTGPYEQYF
TGTGCCAGCAGTTTTCGCGGGACAGGGCCCTACGAGCAGTACTTC
>-|TRBD2|TRBJ2-3|TRBV29-1
CSVQPGLAPDTQYF
TGCAGCGTTCAACCGGGACTAGCTCCAGATACGCAGTATTTT
>few|-|TRBJ2-1|TRBV12-3/TRBV12-4
CASSTLGNNEQFF
TGTGCCAGCAGCACCCTAGGAAACAATGAGCAGTTCTTC
>few|-|TRBJ2-1|TRBV5-6
CASSLDYSSNRFF
TGTGCCAGCAGCTTGGACTACTCCAGCAACAGGTTCTTC
>-|TRBD1|TRBJ1-6|TRBV20-1
CSARDRGGQTGGVNSPLHF
TGCAGTGCTAGAGATCGAGGGGGGCAGACAGGGGGAGTTAATTCACCCCTCCACTTT
>many|TRBD2|TRBJ2-1|TRBV7-8
CASSRRVSGGAYNEQFF
TGTGCCAGCAGCCGCCGCGTTAGCGGGGGGGCGTACAATGAGCAGTTCTTC
>few|-|TRBJ2-7|TRBV3-1
CASSQDWAYEQYF
TGTGCCAGCAGCCAAGATTGGGCCTACGAGCAGTACTTC
>few|TRBD2|TRBJ2-2|TRBV11-2
CASSLTSGATNTGELFF
TGTGCCAGCAGCTTAACTAGCGGGGCCACGAACACCGGGGAGCTGTTTTTT
>many|TRBD2|TRBJ2-3|TRBV7-2
CASSLSGGVYADTQYF
TGTGCCAGCAGCTTGAGCGGGGGGGTGTACGCAGATACGCAGTATTTT
>many|-|TRBJ1-1|TRBV10-3
CAIKIDSQNTEAFF
TGTGCCATCAAAATCGACAGTCAGAACACTGAAGCTTTCTTT
>many|-|TRBJ1-3|TRBV7-9
CASSFDRVLSGNTIYF
TGTGCCAGCAGCTTCGATCGCGTACTCTCTGGAAACACCATATATTTT